This T cell receptor beta chain was identified in a study of control samples from healthy donors and cancer patients. Germline V lookup: CDR1 LGHDT, CDR2 YNNKEL (reference sequence). This CDR3 has 13 residues. Trimming took off 4 bases at V and 12 bases at J, with 16 bases between the two ends. Libraries were prepared by immunoSEQ multiplex PCR; TCRdb keeps only in-frame clonotypes and omits some of them. Of 85,000 to 110,000 clones listed, approximately 90% are singletons. The sequenced sample was PBMCs. The chain combines TRBV3-1 (or the pseudogene TRBV3-2) with TRBJ2-1; D is perhaps TRBD2 (5 bases). The receptor was derived from a man between 60 and 70 years old with lung cancer. In nucleotides, the CDR3 is TGTGCCAGCAGCCCGGAGTATTTAAGCGGGCAGTTCTTC. It translates to CASSPEYLSGQFF.